The sequence of this TCR beta chain was determined in a study of T cells after yellow fever vaccination. TCRdb itself ran the 5' RACE reads through MiXCR, one entry per CDR3 protein. The data show about 140,000 distinct CDR3 sequences, 6.5% to 8.5% seen once. This clonotype was observed a handful of times. Trimming shortened V by 1 base and J by 7 bases, and 13 bases separated the two germline ends. This CDR3 is 13 amino acids long. Germline assignment: CDR1 GTSNPN and CDR2 SVGIG (reference sequence). This receptor was identified in a man younger than 40 who received the YFV17D yellow fever vaccine. The rearrangement uses TRBV30 and TRBJ1-2, with no clear D. This specimen was CD4+ T cells sorted from PBMCs, taken 5 days after the yellow fever booster vaccination. The CDR3 coding sequence is TGTGCCTGGAGTGAGGCTGGTGTGGGTGGCTACACCTTC. Residues: CAWSEAGVGGYTF.